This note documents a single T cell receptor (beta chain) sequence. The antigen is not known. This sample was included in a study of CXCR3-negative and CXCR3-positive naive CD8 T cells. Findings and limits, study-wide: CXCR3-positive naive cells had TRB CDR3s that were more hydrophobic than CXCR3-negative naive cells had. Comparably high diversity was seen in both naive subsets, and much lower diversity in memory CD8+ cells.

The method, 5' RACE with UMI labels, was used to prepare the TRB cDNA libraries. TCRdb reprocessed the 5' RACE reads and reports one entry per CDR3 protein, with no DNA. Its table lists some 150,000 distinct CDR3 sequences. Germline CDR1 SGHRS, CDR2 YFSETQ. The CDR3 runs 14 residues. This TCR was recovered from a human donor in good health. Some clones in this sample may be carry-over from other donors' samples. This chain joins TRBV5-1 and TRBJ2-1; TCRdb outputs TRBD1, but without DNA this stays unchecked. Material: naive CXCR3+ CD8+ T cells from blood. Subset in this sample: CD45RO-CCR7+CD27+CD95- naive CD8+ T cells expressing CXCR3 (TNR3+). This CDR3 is CASSFRDNYNEQFF. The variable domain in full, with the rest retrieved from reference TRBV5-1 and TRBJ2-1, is KAGVTQTPRYLIKTRGQQVTLSCSPISGHRSVSWYQQTPGQGLQFLFEYFSETQRNKGNFPGRFSGRQFSNSRSEMNVSTLELGDSALYLCASSFRDNYNEQFFGPGTRLTVL.